The T cell receptor (beta chain) described here comes from a study of blood T cell repertoires in COVID-19. The germline CDR1 and CDR2 sequences are SEHNR and FQNEAQ (reference sequence). CDR3 length: 15 residues. Trimming stripped 0 bases from V and 2 bases from J, with 8 bases between. Some clones are missing from TCRdb's copy, which holds only in-frame ones; the method was immunoSEQ multiplex PCR. This table has fewer than 120,000 clones, around 90% appearing once. Sample: peripheral blood. The receptor's source is a woman aged 45-65 years with acute or convalescent COVID-19. The chain couples TRBV7-9 to TRBJ2-1; D is unclear. The CDR3 loop reads CASSLAVGTYNEQFF. The CDR3 DNA follows: TGTGCCAGCAGCTTAGCCGTGGGCACCTACAATGAGCAGTTCTTC.